The clone carrying this TCR beta chain was counted many times. The source of the sample is a study of human T cells and chemical hapten exposure. As for the study in general: Application of 0.01% DPC to the upper back was done by patch test, with a reading at 6 days.

TCRdb redid the calling of the RACE reads with MiXCR, one entry per CDR3 protein. The data contain approximately 86,000 distinct CDR3 sequences, roughly a tenth of them singletons. Trimming stripped 0 bases from V and 6 bases from J, with 8 bases between. The CDR3 has 13 amino acids. Germline V gene lookup returns CDR1 LNHNV and CDR2 YYDKDF (reference sequence). Time point noted: patch test 3, about 24 weeks after DPC sensitization. Treatment of the sample: therapeutic diphenylcyclopropenone sensitization with weekly scalp DPC. Suited to DPC and affected by alopecia, the donors ranged from 18 to 70 years old.

The sequence derives from a woman aged 25-40 years with alopecia areata. Some clones in this sample may be carry-over from other donors' samples. This specimen was whole blood, taken in connection with sensitization to the hapten diphenylcyclopropenone (DPC). This rearrangement joins TRBV15 to TRBJ1-1; D uncertain. CDR3 in DNA: TGTGCCACCAGCAGAGAGTACCCCCCTGAAGCTTTCTTT. Translating gives CATSREYPPEAFF.